This passage covers 3 T cell receptor beta chains from one sample sequenced in a study of blood T cell repertoires in COVID-19. Produced via immunoSEQ multiplex PCR; TCRdb's table is partial and in-frame only. This table has about 320,000 clones, approximately 88% appearing once. The sequencing input was PBMCs or T cells enriched from blood (not recorded which). These receptors were taken from a man aged 25-40 years who had recovered from COVID-19.

The V call is TRBV12-3 or TRBV12-4, the J call TRBJ2-2; D is ambiguous. Trimming left V 5 bases short and J 3 bases short, with 4 bases between. The CDR3 is 12 residues long. DNA of the CDR3: TGTGCCAGCAGTCTACACACCGGGGAGCTGTTTTTT. It is translated as CASSLHTGELFF.

The chain couples TRBV28 to TRBJ1-2; TRBD1 is a possible D gene (5 bases). The CDR3 runs to 15 residues. The ends were cut back, 6 bases at V and 4 bases at J, with 18 bases in the middle. Germline V gene data show CDR1 as MDHEN and CDR2 as SYDVKM. In DNA, the CDR3 is TGTGCCAGCAGCCCGAGCGATTCAGACAGCTATGGCTACACCTTC. Its protein product is CASSPSDSDSYGYTF.

The chain employs TRBV28 and TRBJ2-5; D is unclear. This CDR3 has 14 residues. Germline CDR1 is MDHEN and CDR2 is SYDVKM. V was trimmed by 5 bases and J by 4 bases, leaving 14 bases between them. The CDR3 region has the DNA TGTGCCAGCAGTCCCTCGGGTCCCCCAGAGACCCAGTACTTC. Residues: CASSPSGPPETQYF.